These 26 T cell receptor beta chains share one sample of origin, sequenced in a study of T cell responses to AZD1222 COVID-19 vaccine. TCRdb's table, derived via immunoSEQ multiplex PCR, lists solely in-frame clones and lacks some. The sample carries about 150,000 clones, approximately 87% recorded once. The sample here was peripheral blood, taken 28 days after the second AZD1222 dose. These TCRs come from an adult who received the AZD1222 COVID-19 vaccine.

The genes are TRBV7-2 and TRBJ2-7; tentative D call: TRBD1 (6 bases). This CDR3 has 14 residues. Germline CDR1 and CDR2: SGHTA and FQGNSA. Trimming pared 5 bases from V and 3 bases from J, leaving 14 bases between. CDR3 nucleotides: TGTGCCAGCAGCCTAAACAGGGCGAGCTACGAGCAGTACTTC. Translation gives CASSLNRASYEQYF.

The genes are TRBV2 and TRBJ2-1; 8 bases agree with TRBD2. This CDR3 is built from 16 residues. Germline trimming cut 7 bases from V and 0 bases from J; bases unmatched to any gene: 8. Looked up from germline, CDR1 is SNHLY and CDR2 is FYNNEI. CDR3 bases: TGTGCCAGCAAGGGCGGGAGGTCAAACTCCTACAATGAGCAGTTCTTC. Protein: CASKGGRSNSYNEQFF.

This clone was seen a single time. V usage is TRBV2 and J usage is TRBJ2-1, with 10 bases identical to TRBD2. The germline gives CDR1 SNHLY, CDR2 FYNNEI. J gave up 15 bases and V 6 bases, and 8 bases lay outside the gene matches. This CDR3 comprises 12 residues. The CDR3 here is CASRSERGGPFF. The CDR3 DNA is TGTGCCAGCAGATCTGAGCGGGGGGGACCGTTCTTC. Variable domain in full (rest from reference TRBV2 and TRBJ2-1): EPEVTQTPSHQVTQMGQEVILRCVPISNHLYFYWYRQILGQKVEFLVSFYNNEISEKSEIFDDQFSVERPDGSNFTLKIRSTKLEDSAMYFCASRSERGGPFFGPGTRLTVL.

The chain uses TRBV27 and TRBJ2-7, with a possible D match to TRBD2 (5 bases). The CDR3 covers 13 residues. V lost 7 bases, J lost 5 bases, and 15 bases lay in between. The germline gives CDR1 MNHEY, CDR2 SMNVEV (reference sequence). The CDR3 coding sequence is TGTGCCAGCACCCCTCCGCGGAGGAACGAGCAGTACTTC. It is translated as CASTPPRRNEQYF.

This chain links TRBV27 with TRBJ2-1; 10 bases match TRBD1. V lost 8 bases to trimming and J lost 2 bases; unmatched junction nucleotides: 3. This CDR3 spans 14 amino acids. Germline values: CDR1 MNHEY, CDR2 SMNVEV (reference sequence). CDR3 sequence (DNA): TGTGCCAGCTGGGGACAGGGGACCTACAATGAGCAGTTCTTC. Its protein is CASWGQGTYNEQFF.

This clone appeared a single time. This chain connects TRBV12-3 or TRBV12-4 to TRBJ1-1; D remains ambiguous. CDR3 length: 11 residues. The V gene lost 6 bases and the J gene lost 3 bases, with 5 bases spanning the gap. Here the CDR3 reads CASRRDTEAFF. Written as DNA, the CDR3 is TGTGCCAGCAGACGGGACACTGAAGCTTTCTTT.

The V and J genes are TRBV5-1 and TRBJ1-4, with a tentative D call TRBD1 (6 bases). The germline V gene encodes CDR1 SGHRS and CDR2 YFSETQ. The CDR3 runs to 15 residues. The germline V and J ends were trimmed by 4 bases and 2 bases, with 12 bases remaining between them. In DNA form, the CDR3 reads TGCGCCAGCAGCGATGGACAGCCTACTAATGAAAAACTGTTTTTT. Translating gives CASSDGQPTNEKLFF.

This chain uses TRBV27 with TRBJ2-1, with 9 bases matching TRBD2. Losses at the gene ends were 3 bases for V and 4 bases for J; bases not matched to a gene: 13. Per germline, CDR1 MNHEY and CDR2 SMNVEV (reference sequence). CDR3 length: 18 residues. The CDR3: CASSFSPLAGAGYNEQFF. DNA for the CDR3: TGTGCCAGCAGTTTTTCTCCATTAGCGGGAGCGGGGTACAATGAGCAGTTCTTC.

V usage is TRBV28 and J usage is TRBJ1-5, with 10 nucleotides matching TRBD1. The CDR3 is 18 residues long. Germline assignment: CDR1 MDHEN and CDR2 SYDVKM. The V gene end was trimmed by 2 bases and the J gene end by 0 bases; junction bases not matched to a gene: 7. In DNA form, the CDR3 reads TGTGCCAGCAGTTTAACGAGACAGGGGGCATTTAGCAATCAGCCCCAGCATTTT. Protein: CASSLTRQGAFSNQPQHF. The whole variable domain, remainder taken from reference TRBV28 and TRBJ1-5, is DVKVTQSSRYLVKRTGEKVFLECVQDMDHENMFWYRQDPGLGLRLIYFSYDVKMKEKGDIPEGYSVSREKKERFSLILESASTNQTSMYLCASSLTRQGAFSNQPQHFGDGTRLSIL.

V usage is TRBV29-1 and J usage is TRBJ2-7; 13 bases match TRBD2. CDR1 and CDR2 (germline): SQVTM, ANQGSEA. V trimming: 6 bases; J trimming: 6 bases; junction bases outside the gene matches: 5. This CDR3 contains 13 residues. Here the CDR3 reads CSVDRLAGGEQYF. The CDR3 nucleotides read TGCAGCGTGGATCGACTAGCGGGAGGCGAGCAGTACTTC.

The chain uses TRBV7-3 and TRBJ2-3; 7 bases are shared with TRBD2. V lost 8 bases to trimming and J lost 4 bases; unmatched junction nucleotides: 12. This CDR3 is 15 amino acids long. The germline gives CDR1 SGHTA, CDR2 FQGTGA. CDR3: CASAPGSGGPDTQYF. The CDR3, as DNA: TGTGCCAGCGCCCCAGGGTCGGGAGGCCCAGATACGCAGTATTTT.

This chain uses TRBV29-1 with TRBJ2-2; a weak D match, TRBD2 (5 bases). The V gene lost 5 bases and the J gene lost 0 bases, with 7 bases spanning the gap. The CDR3 length is 13 residues. CDR1 is SQVTM and CDR2 is ANQGSEA in the germline V gene. The CDR3 reads CSVRTSNTGELFF. As DNA, the CDR3 is TGCAGCGTTCGGACTTCGAACACCGGGGAGCTGTTTTTT.

CDR3 sequence reads: CASSLAMGSTQHF. CDR3 DNA: TGTGCCAGCAGCTTAGCGATGGGAAGTACTCAGCATTTT. The gene calls are TRBV7-9 and TRBJ1-5; no firm D call. The CDR3 is made up of 13 amino acids. Deletions cut 0 bases from V and 13 bases from J, with 13 bases between. Germline V gene data show CDR1 as SEHNR and CDR2 as FQNEAQ (reference sequence).

CDR3 sequence: CASSLSRQTSSYEQYF. Written as DNA, the CDR3 is TGTGCCAGCAGCCTTTCCAGACAGACGAGCTCCTACGAGCAGTACTTC. J is TRBJ2-7 and V is TRBV4-2, with a weak D call TRBD1 (5 bases). The CDR3 runs to 16 residues. V was pared by 4 bases and J by 0 bases, with 16 bases between. Germline lookup yields CDR1 LGHNA and CDR2 YNFKEQ.

The chain uses TRBV7-9 and TRBJ2-1; no reliable D call. Germline V gene lookup returns CDR1 SEHNR and CDR2 FQNEAQ (reference sequence). The CDR3 spans 13 residues. The V and J ends lost 8 bases and 8 bases respectively, with 16 bases between them. The CDR3 sequence is CASGRWSSDEQFF. CDR3 DNA sequence: TGTGCCAGCGGCAGGTGGAGCTCAGATGAGCAGTTCTTC.

The chain combines TRBV21-1 with TRBJ1-1. TRBV21-1 is classified as a pseudogene. The CDR3 has 11 amino acids. CDR3 bases: TGTGCCAGCCAGGAGATCCCTGAAGCTTTCTTT. The encoded protein is CASQEIPEAFF.

The chain is built from TRBV7-8 and TRBJ1-3; a possible D gene is TRBD1 (6 bases). This CDR3 has 14 residues. V gave up 1 base and J gave up 9 bases, with 13 bases separating them. Germline CDR1 SGHVS, CDR2 FQNEAQ. The CDR3 loop is CASSLGDQGFTIYF. In DNA, the CDR3 is TGTGCCAGCAGCTTAGGGGATCAGGGGTTCACCATATATTTT.

This chain joins TRBV29-1 and TRBJ2-7; D gene unclear. The CDR3 covers 11 residues. V lost 4 bases, J lost 3 bases, and 7 bases lay in between. CDR1 SQVTM and CDR2 ANQGSEA come from the germline V gene. This CDR3 is CSVASNYEQYF. The CDR3 nucleotides read TGCAGCGTTGCCTCGAACTACGAGCAGTACTTC.

This clone showed up just once. The rearrangement links TRBV7-9 to TRBJ1-5; 8 nucleotides match TRBD1. Per germline, CDR1 SEHNR and CDR2 FQNEAQ (reference sequence). The J segment lost 1 base and the V segment lost 5 bases, leaving 4 bases of the junction unmatched. The CDR3 contains 15 residues. For the CDR3, the DNA is TGTGCCAGCAGCGCCGACAGGGGAAGCAATCAGCCCCAGCATTTT. Its protein product is CASSADRGSNQPQHF. The full variable domain, completed using reference TRBV7-9 and TRBJ1-5, is DTGVSQNPRHKITKRGQNVTFRCDPISEHNRLYWYRQTLGQGPEFLTYFQNEAQLEKSRLLSDRFSAERPKGSFSTLEIQRTEQGDSAMYLCASSADRGSNQPQHFGDGTRLSIL.

The gene calls are TRBV3-1 (or the pseudogene TRBV3-2) and TRBJ1-1; D is uncertain. Trimming took off 0 bases at V and 10 bases at J, with 15 bases between the two ends. Germline V lookup: CDR1 LGHDT, CDR2 YNNKEL (reference sequence). This CDR3 has 14 residues. CDR3 nucleotide sequence: TGTGCCAGCAGCCAAGATAAATCGGGGATGGGAGCTTTCTTT. Its translation: CASSQDKSGMGAFF.

The V call is TRBV4-2, the J call TRBJ2-6, with D possibly being TRBD1 or TRBD2 (5 bases each). The CDR3 runs to 15 residues. V was trimmed by 5 bases and J by 3 bases, leaving 11 bases between them. From germline, CDR1 is LGHNA and CDR2 YNFKEQ. CDR3 in amino acids: CASSWDGGGANVLTF. The CDR3 DNA is TGTGCCAGCAGCTGGGACGGTGGTGGGGCCAACGTCCTGACTTTC.

The J gene is TRBJ2-2, the V gene TRBV7-6; D is unclear. CDR1 and CDR2 from the germline V gene are SGHVS and FNYEAQ. The CDR3 length is 14 residues. The germline V and J ends were trimmed by 2 bases and 8 bases, with 12 bases remaining between them. CDR3 loop: CASSLFKGAGELFF. The CDR3 DNA sequence: TGTGCCAGCAGCTTATTCAAGGGCGCAGGGGAGCTGTTTTTT.

The chain links TRBV28 to TRBJ1-2; possibly TRBD1 for D (5 bases). Trimming cost V 5 bases and J 1 base, with 11 bases left between them. The CDR3 sequence is 14 residues long. Germline-derived CDR1 and CDR2 are MDHEN and SYDVKM. As DNA, the CDR3 is TGTGCCAGCAGTACCATGCAGGGTAACTATGGCTACACCTTC. Translation: CASSTMQGNYGYTF.

The rearrangement joins TRBV3-1 (or the pseudogene TRBV3-2) to TRBJ2-7; 7 positions agree with TRBD2. The CDR3 runs to 15 residues. CDR1 is LGHDT, CDR2 YNNKEL, per germline (reference sequence). With V trimmed by 1 base and J by 4 bases, 7 bases remained unmatched. Here the CDR3 reads CASSQAATSRYEQYF. The CDR3 coding sequence is TGTGCCAGCAGCCAAGCAGCGACTAGCAGGTACGAGCAGTACTTC.

DNA for the CDR3: TGTGCCAGTAGTATCCCACAGTTCCACGAGCAGTACTTC. Translation gives CASSIPQFHEQYF. The V and J genes are TRBV19 and TRBJ2-7, with unresolved D. This CDR3 has 13 amino acids. Trimming took off 3 bases at V and 5 bases at J, with 11 bases between the two ends. Germline V gene lookup returns CDR1 LNHDA and CDR2 SQIVND (reference sequence). Variable domain in full (rest from reference TRBV19 and TRBJ2-7): DGGITQSPKYLFRKEGQNVTLSCEQNLNHDAMYWYRQDPGQGLRLIYYSQIVNDFQKGDIAEGYSVSREKKESFPLTVTSAQKNPTAFYLCASSIPQFHEQYFGPGTRLTVT.

This clone was observed at least ten times. The chain has TRBV2 and TRBJ2-7, with 10 bases identical to TRBD2. CDR1 SNHLY and CDR2 FYNNEI come from the germline V gene. The V gene end was trimmed by 1 base and the J gene end by 3 bases; junction bases not matched to a gene: 3. CDR3 length: 15 amino acids. The CDR3 sequence: CASSEGLAGVYEQYF. CDR3 sequence (DNA): TGTGCCAGCAGTGAAGGCCTAGCGGGAGTCTACGAGCAGTACTTC.